These 19 T cell receptor beta chains came from one sample sequenced in a study of blood T cell repertoires in COVID-19. Only in-frame clones appear in the TCRdb table, and some are missing; sequencing was by immunoSEQ multiplex PCR. This sample has about 73,000 clones, with over 70% found just once. Specimen: peripheral blood. The receptors derive from a man aged 50 to 60 with active COVID-19.

The count of this clone is one. This chain's CDR3 is CASSQTTSGTNQPQHF. The DNA for the CDR3 is TGTGCCAGCAGCCAAACAACTTCAGGAACCAATCAGCCCCAGCATTTT. The V and J genes are TRBV3-1 (or the pseudogene TRBV3-2) and TRBJ1-5, with D unclear. Germline CDR1 is LGHDT and CDR2 is YNNKEL (reference sequence). CDR3 length: 16 amino acids. Trimming cost V 2 bases and J 3 bases, with 14 bases left between them.

The chain recombines TRBV3-1 (or the pseudogene TRBV3-2) with TRBJ2-5; D might be TRBD2 (5 bases). The V gene's germline CDR1 is LGHDT and CDR2 YNNKEL (reference sequence). The CDR3 consists of 14 residues. Trimming took off 4 bases at V and 5 bases at J, with 14 bases between the two ends. The CDR3 nucleotides read TGTGCCAGCAGCCCCAGCGGAGTGCGGGAGACCCAGTACTTC. This codes for CASSPSGVRETQYF.

The V call is TRBV2, the J call TRBJ1-6; TRBD1 aligns across 9 bases. V shed 5 bases and J 7 bases; nucleotides not matched to a gene: 3. The germline CDR1 and CDR2 sequences are SNHLY and FYNNEI. The CDR3 contains 14 residues. The CDR3 loop is CASSFGTGNSPLHF. The CDR3 region has the DNA TGTGCCAGCAGTTTCGGGACAGGGAATTCACCCCTCCACTTT.

The rearrangement joins TRBV11-1 to TRBJ1-6; D may be TRBD1 (5 bases). The germline V gene has CDR1 SGHAT and CDR2 FQDESV (reference sequence). Trimming removed 2 bases at V and 14 bases at J, with 10 bases between. The CDR3 extends over 12 amino acids. CDR3 DNA: TGTGCCAGCAGCTTACAGGGTCTAGCCCTCCACTTT. As protein: CASSLQGLALHF.

Notes on this clone: The same CDR3 is also encoded by other DNA sequences in this sample. This chain links TRBV11-2 with TRBJ2-4; perhaps TRBD1 as D (5 bases). Between the trimmed V and J ends, which lost 0 bases and 0 bases, there was a span of 6 bases. The CDR3 consists of 15 residues. CDR1 and CDR2 (germline): SGHAT, FQNNGV. CDR3 DNA: TGTGCCAGCAGCTTAGAAGGGGCAGCCAAAAACATTCAGTACTTC. Translated: CASSLEGAAKNIQYF.

The J gene is TRBJ2-7, the V gene TRBV14; the D gene is possibly TRBD1 (6 bases). Germline V gene lookup returns CDR1 SGHDN and CDR2 FVKESK. The CDR3 sequence is 16 residues long. V was pared by 2 bases and J by 3 bases, with 17 bases between. In DNA form, the CDR3 reads TGTGCCAGCAGCCAATCGGACAGTCGGGATTACTACGAGCAGTACTTC. It codes for CASSQSDSRDYYEQYF.

This rearrangement joins TRBV3-1 (or the pseudogene TRBV3-2) to TRBJ2-7, with 10 bases identical to TRBD2. Germline trimming cut 3 bases from V and 6 bases from J; bases unmatched to any gene: 11. Germline V CDR1 and CDR2: LGHDT, YNNKEL (reference sequence). This CDR3 contains 16 residues. CDR3 residues: CASSHYVGSGGFEQYF. CDR3 bases: TGTGCCAGCAGCCATTACGTGGGTAGCGGGGGGTTCGAGCAGTACTTC.

This chain links TRBV18 with TRBJ1-1; possibly TRBD1 for D (5 bases). Trimming pared 5 bases from V and 0 bases from J, leaving 16 bases between. Germline assignment: CDR1 KGHSH and CDR2 LQKENI. The CDR3 contains 16 residues. The CDR3 sequence is CASSRFGAELNTEAFF. CDR3 in DNA: TGTGCCAGCTCAAGGTTTGGGGCAGAATTGAACACTGAAGCTTTCTTT.

V gene TRBV6-1 combines with J gene TRBJ2-3, with D maybe TRBD1 (6 bases). The V end was cut by 3 bases, the J end by 5 bases, with 6 bases between. Per germline, CDR1 MNHNS and CDR2 SASEGT. The CDR3 covers 12 residues. This CDR3 reads CASSDRGDTQYF. The CDR3 DNA follows: TGTGCCAGCAGTGACAGGGGAGATACGCAGTATTTT.

This chain links TRBV7-9 with TRBJ1-2, with no clear D. This CDR3 contains 18 residues. With 4 bases removed from V and 5 bases from J, the gap between germline ends came to 26 bases. Germline-derived CDR1 and CDR2 are SEHNR and FQNEAQ (reference sequence). The CDR3 coding sequence is TGTGCCAGCAGCTCATACTGGGCCGACTTTGTCGGGATATATGGCTACACCTTC. Translation: CASSSYWADFVGIYGYTF.

This chain connects TRBV7-2 to TRBJ1-5, with TRBD1 as a possible D gene (5 bases). The length of the CDR3 is 14 residues. Trimming cost V 0 bases and J 6 bases, with 9 bases left between them. CDR1 is SGHTA and CDR2 is FQGNSA in the germline V gene. DNA for the CDR3: TGTGCCAGCAGCTTAGCGACAGTCAGTCAGCCCCAGCATTTT. Its translation: CASSLATVSQPQHF.

This rearrangement joins TRBV5-1 to TRBJ1-2, with TRBD1 matching over 9 bases. CDR3 length: 15 amino acids. The V and J ends lost 5 bases and 1 base, in that order; junction bases with no gene match: 6. CDR1 and CDR2 from the germline V gene are SGHRS and YFSETQ. CDR3 amino acids: CASSPGTGRNYGYTF. In DNA form, the CDR3 reads TGCGCCAGCAGTCCCGGGACAGGGCGTAACTATGGCTACACCTTC.

J is TRBJ2-4 and V is TRBV6-1; maybe TRBD1 (6 bases). This CDR3 spans 16 amino acids. V lost 0 bases, J lost 6 bases, and 15 bases lay in between. Germline CDR1 and CDR2: MNHNS and SASEGT. CDR3: CASSEAPLQGGNIQYF. CDR3 nucleotides: TGTGCCAGCAGTGAAGCTCCGTTACAGGGTGGAAACATTCAGTACTTC.

This clone came up a few times. V usage is TRBV27 and J usage is TRBJ2-7; 8 nucleotides line up with TRBD1. After removal of 5 bases from V and 2 bases from J, the junction contained 5 bases not matched to a gene. Germline lookup yields CDR1 MNHEY and CDR2 SMNVEV (reference sequence). This CDR3 comprises 14 residues. The DNA for the CDR3 is TGTGCCAGCAGTCGTCGGACAGGGACCTACGAGCAGTACTTC. This gives the protein CASSRRTGTYEQYF.

This clone was found a few times. This rearrangement joins TRBV7-3 to TRBJ2-7; 7 nucleotides line up with TRBD1. V shed 0 bases, J shed 2 bases, and the junction held 4 bases outside the gene matches. CDR1 and CDR2 (germline): SGHTA, FQGTGA. CDR3 size: 15 residues. The CDR3: CASSLTGTATYEQYF. Written as DNA, the CDR3 is TGTGCCAGCAGCTTAACTGGGACAGCTACCTACGAGCAGTACTTC.

This clone occurred once. The chain combines TRBV4-2 with TRBJ2-7, with 10 bases fitting TRBD1. V was clipped by 0 bases and J by 9 bases; unmatched bases: 8. The CDR3 totals 15 residues. The germline gives CDR1 LGHNA, CDR2 YNFKEQ. The CDR3 loop is CASSQEGDRGWVQYF. The CDR3 DNA is TGTGCCAGCAGCCAAGAAGGGGACAGGGGATGGGTGCAGTACTTC.

The rearrangement uses TRBV2 and TRBJ2-1, with 9 bases lining up with TRBD2. This CDR3 spans 18 amino acids. CDR1 and CDR2 (germline): SNHLY, FYNNEI. V gave up 1 base and J gave up 7 bases; unmatched junction bases: 14. The CDR3 coding sequence is TGTGCCAGCAGTGAAGGCGCGATGGCGGGAGGGTTTGGTAATGAGCAGTTCTTC. It encodes CASSEGAMAGGFGNEQFF.

This clone showed up just a few times. The rearrangement uses TRBV30 and TRBJ2-7, with 7 nucleotides matching TRBD1. Per germline, CDR1 GTSNPN and CDR2 SVGIG (reference sequence). Trimming removed 1 base from V and 6 bases from J; junction bases left unmatched: 0. There are 11 residues in the CDR3. The CDR3 reads CAWSEGAEQYF. CDR3 DNA: TGTGCCTGGAGTGAGGGGGCCGAGCAGTACTTC.

This clone showed up many times. As DNA, the CDR3 is TGTGCCAGCAGTGAAGAAGTAGCAGGGGGCTACGAGCAGTACTTC. Translated, it gives CASSEEVAGGYEQYF. The genes are TRBV6-1 and TRBJ2-7; TRBD1 aligns across 7 bases. The CDR3 has 15 residues. CDR1 and CDR2 from the germline V gene are MNHNS and SASEGT. The V segment lost 1 base and the J segment 3 bases; nucleotides outside the gene matches: 6.